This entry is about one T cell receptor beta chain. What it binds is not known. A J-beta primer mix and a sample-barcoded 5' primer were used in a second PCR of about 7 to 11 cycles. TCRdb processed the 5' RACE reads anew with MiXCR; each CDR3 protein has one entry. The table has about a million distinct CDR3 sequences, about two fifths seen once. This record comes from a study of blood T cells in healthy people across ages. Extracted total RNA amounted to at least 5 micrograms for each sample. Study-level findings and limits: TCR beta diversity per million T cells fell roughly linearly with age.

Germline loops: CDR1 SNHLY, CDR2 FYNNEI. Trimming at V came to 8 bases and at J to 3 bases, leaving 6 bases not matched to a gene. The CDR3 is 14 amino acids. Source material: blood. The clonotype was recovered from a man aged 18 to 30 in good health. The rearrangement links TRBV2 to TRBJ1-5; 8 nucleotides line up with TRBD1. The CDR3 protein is CASDRGSNNQPQHF. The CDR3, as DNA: TGTGCCAGCGACAGGGGATCTAACAATCAGCCCCAGCATTTT. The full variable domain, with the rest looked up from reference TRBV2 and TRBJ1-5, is EPEVTQTPSHQVTQMGQEVILRCVPISNHLYFYWYRQILGQKVEFLVSFYNNEISEKSEIFDDQFSVERPDGSNFTLKIRSTKLEDSAMYFCASDRGSNNQPQHFGDGTRLSIL.